This T cell receptor (beta chain) was sequenced for a study of blood T cell repertoires in COVID-19. About the research overall: The analysed material was cDNA or gDNA that came from T cells, B-cell-depleted T cells, or PBMCs.

During the 2 weeks before they entered the study, exposed participants had met someone with a PCR-confirmed or clinician-diagnosed COVID-19 case. This CDR3 has 16 amino acids. CDR1 and CDR2 (germline): SGHTS, YDEGEE. Trimming took off 4 bases at V and 1 base at J, with 15 bases between the two ends. The repertoire was sequenced with immunoSEQ multiplex PCR; TCRdb's copy has only in-frame clones and lacks some. The sample lists approximately 190,000 clones, 84% occurring once. The sample consisted of PBMCs or T cells enriched from blood (not recorded which). V gene TRBV5-8 combines with J gene TRBJ1-3; D may be TRBD1 (6 bases). This TCR derives from a woman aged 25-40 years who had been exposed to COVID-19. CDR3 residues: CASSPGVVGSGNTIYF. In DNA, the CDR3 is TGTGCCAGCAGCCCAGGGGTAGTAGGGTCTGGAAACACCATATATTTT.